This T cell receptor (beta chain) was retrieved from a study of blood T cell repertoires in COVID-19. Study-level background: The cDNA or gDNA used as material had been derived from T cells, B-cell-depleted T cells, or PBMCs.

As processed by the authors: By means of reference gene primer amplification, nucleated cell counts were estimated. Profiled with immunoSEQ multiplex PCR; TCRdb holds only in-frame clones, not every one. From that table come the V and J calls and clone size; the DNA was used to work out D and trimming. The sample lists some 500,000 clones; 85% to 90% were seen once. The V end lost 2 bases, the J end lost 6 bases, and 7 bases lay between the germline ends. The germline V gene encodes CDR1 SGHNT and CDR2 YENEEA. CDR3 length equals 12 residues. This sequence was found in a woman in her forties who had recovered from COVID-19. Material: PBMCs or T cells enriched from blood (not recorded which). V gene TRBV11-3 combines with J gene TRBJ1-1; D gene ambiguous. DNA for the CDR3: TGTGCCAGCAGCTTATCCGGGGCTGAAGCTTTCTTT. Translation gives CASSLSGAEAFF.